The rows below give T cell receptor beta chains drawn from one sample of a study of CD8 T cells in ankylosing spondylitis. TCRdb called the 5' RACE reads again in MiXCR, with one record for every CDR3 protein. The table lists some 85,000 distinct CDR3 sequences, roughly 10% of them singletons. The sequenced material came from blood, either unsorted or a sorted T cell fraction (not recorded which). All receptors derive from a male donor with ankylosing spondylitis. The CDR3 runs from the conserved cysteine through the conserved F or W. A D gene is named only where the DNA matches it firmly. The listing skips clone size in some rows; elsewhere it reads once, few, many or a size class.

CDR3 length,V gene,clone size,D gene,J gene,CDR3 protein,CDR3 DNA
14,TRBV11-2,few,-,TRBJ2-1,CASTLEWGSGEQFF,TGTGCCAGCACCCTCGAGTGGGGGAGCGGTGAGCAGTTCTTC
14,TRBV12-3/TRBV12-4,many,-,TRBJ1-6,CASSLGSYNSPLHF,TGTGCCAGCAGTTTAGGCAGCTATAATTCACCCCTCCACTTT
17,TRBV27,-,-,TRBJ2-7,CASSLSGEWAATYEQYF,TGTGCCAGCAGTTTAAGTGGGGAATGGGCAGCGACCTACGAGCAGTACTTC
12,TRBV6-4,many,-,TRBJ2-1,CASSDSENEQFF,TGTGCCAGCAGTGACTCGGAGAATGAGCAGTTCTTC
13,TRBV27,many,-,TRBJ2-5,CASSERNQETQYF,TGTGCCAGCAGTGAAAGGAACCAAGAGACCCAGTACTTC
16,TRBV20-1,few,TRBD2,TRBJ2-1,CSASPRLAPPYNEQFF,TGCAGTGCTAGCCCACGACTAGCACCCCCCTACAATGAGCAGTTCTTC
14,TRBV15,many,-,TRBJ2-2,CATTGGPNTGELFF,TGTGCCACCACCGGCGGGCCGAACACCGGGGAGCTGTTTTTT
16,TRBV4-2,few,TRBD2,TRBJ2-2,CASSQDGAGETGELFF,TGTGCCAGCAGCCAAGATGGGGCGGGAGAAACCGGGGAGCTGTTTTTT
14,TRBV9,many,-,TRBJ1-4,CASSTGATNEKLFF,TGTGCCAGCAGCACAGGTGCAACTAATGAAAAACTGTTTTTT
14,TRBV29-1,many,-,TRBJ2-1,CSADGGINNNEQFF,TGCAGCGCAGATGGGGGCATCAATAACAATGAGCAGTTCTTC
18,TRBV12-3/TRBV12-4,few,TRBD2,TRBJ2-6,CASRPLAGGSSGANVLTF,TGTGCCAGCAGGCCATTAGCGGGAGGGAGCTCTGGGGCCAACGTCCTGACTTTC
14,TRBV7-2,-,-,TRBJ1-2,CASSPTPEGYGYTF,TGTGCCAGCAGCCCGACACCAGAAGGCTATGGCTACACCTTC
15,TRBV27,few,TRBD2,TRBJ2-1,CASSLPGLALNEQFF,TGTGCCAGCAGTCTCCCGGGACTAGCGTTAAATGAGCAGTTCTTC
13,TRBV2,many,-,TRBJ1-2,CASSDGAIYGYTF,TGTGCCAGCAGTGACGGGGCCATCTATGGCTACACCTTC
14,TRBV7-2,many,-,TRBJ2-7,CASSQSGWAYEQYF,TGTGCCAGCAGCCAAAGCGGGTGGGCCTACGAGCAGTACTTC
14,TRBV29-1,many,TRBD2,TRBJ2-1,CSVDGGGVDNEQFF,TGCAGCGTTGATGGGGGAGGGGTCGACAATGAGCAGTTCTTC
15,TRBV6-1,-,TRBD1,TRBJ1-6,CASTTGFGQGGPLHF,TGTGCCAGCACCACCGGTTTCGGACAGGGGGGACCCCTCCACTTT
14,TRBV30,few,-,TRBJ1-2,CAWSVTGGIYGYTF,TGTGCCTGGAGTGTAACGGGAGGGATCTATGGCTACACCTTC
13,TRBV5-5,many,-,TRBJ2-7,CASSFGLEGEQYF,TGTGCCAGCAGCTTCGGACTGGAGGGAGAGCAGTACTTC
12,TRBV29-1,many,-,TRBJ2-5,CSVYPLGETQYF,TGCAGCGTTTATCCTTTAGGGGAGACCCAGTACTTC
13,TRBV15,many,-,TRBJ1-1,CATSRAENTEAFF,TGTGCCACCAGCAGAGCAGAGAACACTGAAGCTTTCTTT
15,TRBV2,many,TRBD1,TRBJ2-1,CASREGQVGYNEQFF,TGTGCCAGCAGAGAGGGACAGGTCGGTTACAATGAGCAGTTCTTC
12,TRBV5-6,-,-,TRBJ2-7,CASSYGTYEQYF,TGTGCCAGCAGCTATGGGACCTACGAGCAGTACTTC
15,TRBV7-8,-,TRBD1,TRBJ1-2,CASSARQGTHYGYTF,TGTGCCAGCAGCGCTCGACAGGGAACGCACTATGGCTACACCTTC
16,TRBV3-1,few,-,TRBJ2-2,CASSPGGARTTGELFF,TGTGCCAGCAGCCCCGGGGGAGCTCGAACGACCGGGGAGCTGTTTTTT
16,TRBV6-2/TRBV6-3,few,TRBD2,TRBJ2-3,CASSYSTSGATDTQYF,TGTGCCAGCAGTTACTCGACTAGCGGGGCCACAGATACGCAGTATTTT
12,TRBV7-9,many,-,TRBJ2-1,CASRGVRNEQFF,TGTGCCAGCAGGGGGGTCCGGAATGAGCAGTTCTTC
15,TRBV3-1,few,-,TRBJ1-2,CASSQGGREPYGYTF,TGTGCCAGCAGCCAAGGGGGGCGTGAACCCTATGGCTACACCTTC
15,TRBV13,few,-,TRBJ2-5,CASSPWRGSQETQYF,TGTGCCAGCAGCCCGTGGAGAGGGAGCCAAGAGACCCAGTACTTC
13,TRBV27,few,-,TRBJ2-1,CASSFVVGDEQFF,TGTGCCAGCAGTTTCGTCGTCGGAGATGAGCAGTTCTTC
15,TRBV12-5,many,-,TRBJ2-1,CASAATGGSYNEQFF,TGTGCTAGTGCCGCAACCGGGGGCTCCTACAATGAGCAGTTCTTC
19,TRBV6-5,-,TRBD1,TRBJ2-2,CASSYLTSHDRVETGELFF,TGTGCCAGCAGTTATTTGACCTCTCATGACAGGGTGGAAACCGGGGAGCTGTTTTTT
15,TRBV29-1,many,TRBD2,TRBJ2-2,CSAHSGRARTGELFF,TGCAGCGCCCATAGCGGGAGGGCCCGAACCGGGGAGCTGTTTTTT
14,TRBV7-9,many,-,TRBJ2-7,CASSLSEADYEQYF,TGTGCCAGCAGCTTATCGGAGGCAGACTACGAGCAGTACTTC
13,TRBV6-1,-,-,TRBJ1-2,CANGGLEDYGYTF,TGTGCCAATGGAGGACTCGAGGACTATGGCTACACCTTC
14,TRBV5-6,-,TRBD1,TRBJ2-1,CASSPGTVYNEQFF,TGTGCCAGCAGCCCCGGGACAGTCTACAATGAGCAGTTCTTC
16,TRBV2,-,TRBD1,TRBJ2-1,CASSDTARGTMGEQFF,TGTGCCAGCAGTGATACCGCCAGGGGGACGATGGGTGAGCAGTTCTTC
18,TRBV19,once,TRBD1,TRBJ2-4,CASTSTGEMAVAKNIQYF,TGTGCCAGTACCTCGACAGGGGAGATGGCTGTAGCCAAAAACATTCAGTACTTC
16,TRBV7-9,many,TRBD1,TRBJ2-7,CASSQGVAGGGYEQYF,TGTGCCAGCAGCCAAGGAGTGGCAGGGGGTGGGTACGAGCAGTACTTC
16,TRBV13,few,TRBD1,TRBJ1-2,CASSLRGDRDVSGYTF,TGTGCCAGCAGCTTACGTGGGGACAGGGACGTTTCTGGCTACACCTTC